By sample fraction, the clone carrying this T cell receptor beta chain is large (0.1 to 1%). Its target is unknown. Losses at the gene ends were 3 bases for V and 3 bases for J; bases not matched to a gene: 8. This CDR3 spans 16 amino acids. Germline loops: CDR1 LGHNA, CDR2 YSLEER. The data were obtained in a study of glioma-infiltrating T cells after dendritic cell vaccination. General study results and limits: Only a small number of patients had complete blood and tumor samples.

TCRdb's copy holds only in-frame clones and misses some; the assay was immunoSEQ multiplex PCR. The sample consists of 20,000 to 25,000 clones, 79% of them appearing once. The sample was blood, taken before dendritic cell vaccination. The V gene is TRBV4-3, the J gene TRBJ2-7; 10 bases align to TRBD1. The receptor was derived from a human donor with glioblastoma. The chain's CDR3 is CASSHQLGTGDYEQYF. The DNA for the CDR3 is TGCGCCAGCAGCCATCAGCTCGGGACAGGGGACTACGAGCAGTACTTC.